Listed here are 14 T cell receptor beta chains from one sample, sequenced in a study of blood T cell repertoires in COVID-19. Libraries were prepared by immunoSEQ multiplex PCR; TCRdb keeps only in-frame clonotypes and omits some of them. Of some 340,000 clones in the sample, around 84% were seen once. The sample consisted of peripheral blood. All receptors come from a woman between 18 and 30 years old with acute or convalescent COVID-19.

The genes are TRBV6-6 and TRBJ1-2; 11 bases fit TRBD1. Germline CDR1 reads MNHNY; CDR2 reads SVGAGI (reference sequence). Trimming removed 6 bases from V and 2 bases from J; junction bases left unmatched: 5. The CDR3 has 15 residues. The CDR3 region is CASSLRDRGNYGYTF. The CDR3 DNA reads as TGTGCCAGCAGCCTCCGGGACAGGGGGAACTATGGCTACACCTTC.

The V gene is TRBV24-1, the J gene TRBJ2-3, with a weak D call TRBD2 (6 bases). The germline V gene encodes CDR1 KGHDR and CDR2 SFDVKD. This CDR3 comprises 16 residues. V dropped 5 bases and J dropped 0 bases, with 14 bases sitting between them. The DNA of the CDR3 is TGTGCCACCAGTGGCGGGGCCTCTGACAGCACAGATACGCAGTATTTT. It codes for CATSGGASDSTDTQYF.

The rearrangement joins TRBV4-1 to TRBJ2-7, with D possibly TRBD1 on 6 matching bases. V lost 4 bases to trimming and J lost 2 bases, with 9 bases between them. Germline lookup yields CDR1 MGHRA and CDR2 YSYEKL. This CDR3 contains 13 residues. In DNA form, the CDR3 reads TGCGCCAGCAGCCCCCGGGACACCTACGAGCAGTACTTC. Translating gives CASSPRDTYEQYF.

CDR3 residues: CAISEGTGPLVDDYTF. The DNA of the CDR3 is TGTGCCATCAGTGAGGGGACAGGGCCACTGGTGGATGACTACACCTTC. The gene calls are TRBV10-3 and TRBJ1-2, with 9 positions matching TRBD1. The germline gives CDR1 ENHRY, CDR2 SYGVKD. V was clipped by 2 bases and J by 10 bases; unmatched bases: 14. The CDR3 has 16 residues.

In its sample, this clone was seen a few times. The V and J genes are TRBV29-1 and TRBJ2-1; 8 bases are a match to TRBD2. The CDR3 contains 13 residues. The junction had 9 bases not matched to a gene; V was cut back by 6 bases and J by 8 bases. The germline V gene encodes CDR1 SQVTM and CDR2 ANQGSEA. The chain's CDR3 is CSVFGGATDEQFF. In DNA, the CDR3 is TGCAGCGTCTTCGGGGGGGCCACGGATGAGCAGTTCTTC.

V gene TRBV5-5 combines with J gene TRBJ2-1, with 10 bases aligning to TRBD2. The germline gives CDR1 SGHKS, CDR2 YYEKEE (reference sequence). The CDR3 extends over 16 amino acids. The ends lost 0 bases at V and 6 bases at J; junction bases unmatched: 6. CDR3 sequence (DNA): TGTGCCAGCAGCTTGGTGGCTAGCGGGAGTACCAATGAGCAGTTCTTC. This gives the protein CASSLVASGSTNEQFF.

The rearrangement uses TRBV19 and TRBJ1-1; TRBD1 might be the D (6 bases). The V end was cut by 5 bases, the J end by 4 bases, with 17 bases between. This CDR3 is 15 amino acids long. Germline CDR1 is LNHDA and CDR2 is SQIVND (reference sequence). The CDR3 DNA sequence: TGTGCCAGTAGTTCCTTCAGGGGAAAAGTCACTGAAGCTTTCTTT. Amino acid sequence: CASSSFRGKVTEAFF.

The gene calls are TRBV5-8 and TRBJ1-6, with 9 bases lining up with TRBD1. This CDR3 is 16 amino acids long. The V segment lost 6 bases and the J segment 1 base; nucleotides outside the gene matches: 5. CDR1 and CDR2 (germline): SGHTS, YDEGEE. The CDR3 here is CASTKTGGSYNSPLHF. CDR3 DNA sequence: TGTGCCAGCACCAAGACAGGGGGGTCCTATAATTCACCCCTCCACTTT.

V is TRBV3-1 (or the pseudogene TRBV3-2) and J is TRBJ2-7, with 7 bases matching TRBD2. V lost 1 base to trimming and J lost 7 bases; unmatched junction nucleotides: 13. Germline V gene sequence: CDR1 LGHDT, CDR2 YNNKEL (reference sequence). CDR3 length equals 16 residues. CDR3 amino acids: CASSQAQAGSFVEQYF. In nucleotides, the CDR3 is TGTGCCAGCAGCCAAGCTCAAGCGGGATCCTTCGTGGAGCAGTACTTC.

V and J are TRBV28 and TRBJ2-5; 8 nucleotides line up with TRBD1. Germline loops: CDR1 MDHEN, CDR2 SYDVKM. Trimming cost V 3 bases and J 4 bases; bases outside gene matches: 7. This CDR3 spans 15 amino acids. The CDR3 nucleotides read TGTGCCAGCAGTTTCCAGGGGGCGTTTCGAGAGACCCAGTACTTC. Translated: CASSFQGAFRETQYF.

The chain recombines TRBV7-9 with TRBJ2-7; TRBD1 agrees at 10 bases. The length of the CDR3 is 15 residues. The germline V gene has CDR1 SEHNR and CDR2 FQNEAQ (reference sequence). Trimming took 5 bases from V and 2 from J; bases not matched to a gene: 6. In nucleotides, the CDR3 is TGTGCCAGCAGCCCCAGGGGACAGGGGCCCTACGAGCAGTACTTC. Its translation: CASSPRGQGPYEQYF.

This clone occurred a few times. J is TRBJ2-5 and V is TRBV6-6, with 12 bases that match TRBD1. This CDR3 is 17 amino acids long. CDR1 and CDR2 from the germline V gene are MNHNY and SVGAGI (reference sequence). V was clipped by 5 bases and J by 2 bases; unmatched bases: 9. In DNA form, the CDR3 reads TGTGCCAGCAGTCGTGGGACAGGGGGCGGAAGGCAAGAGACCCAGTACTTC. Its protein is CASSRGTGGGRQETQYF.

This CDR3 is CASSTQGINQPQHF. In DNA, the CDR3 is TGTGCCAGCAGCACACAGGGTATCAATCAGCCCCAGCATTTT. The gene calls are TRBV7-6 and TRBJ1-5; D possibly corresponds to TRBD1 (6 bases). V was pared by 5 bases and J by 3 bases, with 11 bases between. Looked up from germline, CDR1 is SGHVS and CDR2 is FNYEAQ. This CDR3 region has 14 residues.

This chain connects TRBV2 to TRBJ2-3, with TRBD1 matching over 9 bases. Germline V gives CDR1 SNHLY, CDR2 FYNNEI. The CDR3 sequence is 15 residues long. V lost 4 bases, J lost 2 bases, and 4 bases stayed unmatched. Here the CDR3 reads CASSVDRGATDTQYF. DNA of the CDR3: TGTGCCAGCAGTGTAGACAGGGGGGCCACAGATACGCAGTATTTT.